The sequence of this T cell receptor (delta chain) was determined in a study of gamma delta lymphoproliferative disorders and STAT genes. For the study at large: At least 50 ng of genomic DNA went into each LymphoTrack Dx TCRG Assay library. For the delta chain, EuroClonality-NGS standard procedure was applied.

Sequencing used genomic DNA taken from PBMCs of patients and controls. V lost 7 bases to trimming and J lost 0 bases, with 23 bases between them. CDR1 is GEAIGNYY, CDR2 EKD, per germline. The CDR3 sequence is 17 residues long. Study observations and caveats: Nearly all major patient gamma and delta clonotypes were public; only a couple of gamma clonotypes were disease-private. Patient gamma repertoires clustered apart from healthy controls; delta did not.

TCRdb fed the multiplex PCR reads to CATT. The sample yields over a thousand delta-chain clones, roughly 2.1% seen once. Remarks on this clone: What it recognizes is unknown. The protein given by TCRdb reflects a much larger clone and differs at residue 8 from this DNA's translation, likely from a read error; the protein shown is the DNA's translation.

This chain uses TRDV2 with TRDJ1, with D tentatively TRDD3 (5 bases). This sequence originates from a human donor in good health. Sequenced: blood. The CDR3 here is CACSPVSRGAYTDKLIF. In nucleotides, the CDR3 is TGTGCCTGCAGCCCCGTCAGCCGGGGAGCGTACACCGATAAACTCATCTTT.